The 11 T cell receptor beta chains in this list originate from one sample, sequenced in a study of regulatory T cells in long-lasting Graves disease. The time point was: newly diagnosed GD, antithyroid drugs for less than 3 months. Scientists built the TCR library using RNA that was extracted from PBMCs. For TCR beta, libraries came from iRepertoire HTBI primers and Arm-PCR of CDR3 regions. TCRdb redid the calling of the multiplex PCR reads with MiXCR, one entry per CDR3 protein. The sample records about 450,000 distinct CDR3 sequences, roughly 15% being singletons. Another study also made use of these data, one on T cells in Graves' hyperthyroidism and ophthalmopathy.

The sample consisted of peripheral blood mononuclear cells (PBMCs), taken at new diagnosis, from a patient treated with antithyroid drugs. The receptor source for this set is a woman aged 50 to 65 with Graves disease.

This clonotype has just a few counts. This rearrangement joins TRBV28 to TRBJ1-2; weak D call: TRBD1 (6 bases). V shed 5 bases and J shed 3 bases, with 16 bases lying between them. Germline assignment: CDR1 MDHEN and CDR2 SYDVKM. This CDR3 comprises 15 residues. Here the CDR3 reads CASSPTWGLHYGYTF. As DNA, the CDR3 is TGTGCCAGCAGTCCTACCTGGGGGCTGCACTATGGCTACACCTTC.

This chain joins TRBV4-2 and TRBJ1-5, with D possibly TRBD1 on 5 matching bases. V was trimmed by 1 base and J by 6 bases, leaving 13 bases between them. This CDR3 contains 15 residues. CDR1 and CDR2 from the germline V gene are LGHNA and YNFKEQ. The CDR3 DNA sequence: TGTGCCAGCAGCCAAGTTCGGCAGGGTTTTCAGCCCCAGCATTTT. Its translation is CASSQVRQGFQPQHF.

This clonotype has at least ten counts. The CDR3 here is CASSSRLGSYNEQFF. Here the CDR3 DNA reads TGTGCCAGCAGCTCCAGACTAGGCTCCTACAATGAGCAGTTCTTC. This chain links TRBV7-8 with TRBJ2-1, with a tentative D call TRBD2 (6 bases). The germline CDR1 and CDR2 sequences are SGHVS and FQNEAQ. The CDR3 is 15 residues long. V was trimmed by 4 bases and J by 0 bases, leaving 10 bases between them.

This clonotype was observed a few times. The CDR3: CASSYSKLAGGPAGELFF. The CDR3 nucleotides read TGTGCCAGCAGTTACTCGAAACTAGCGGGAGGGCCCGCCGGGGAGCTGTTTTTT. V gene TRBV6-2 or TRBV6-3 combines with J gene TRBJ2-2, with TRBD2 identical over 13 bases. J lost 6 bases, V lost 0 bases, and 7 bases had no gene match. CDR3 length: 18 residues. Germline CDR1 is MNHEY and CDR2 is SVGEGT.

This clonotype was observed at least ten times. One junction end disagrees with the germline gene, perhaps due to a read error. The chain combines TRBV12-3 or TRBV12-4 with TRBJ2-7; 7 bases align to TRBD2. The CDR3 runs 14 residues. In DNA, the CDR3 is TGTGCCAGCAATTTAGCGGGCCCCACCTACGAGCAGTACTTC. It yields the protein CASNLAGPTYEQYF.

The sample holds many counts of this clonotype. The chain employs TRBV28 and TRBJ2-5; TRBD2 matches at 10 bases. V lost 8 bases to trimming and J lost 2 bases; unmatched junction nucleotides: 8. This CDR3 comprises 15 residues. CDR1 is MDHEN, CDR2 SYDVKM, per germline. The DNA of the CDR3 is TGTGCCAGCCAATCACCACTAGCGGGGCAAGAGACCCAGTACTTC. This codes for CASQSPLAGQETQYF.

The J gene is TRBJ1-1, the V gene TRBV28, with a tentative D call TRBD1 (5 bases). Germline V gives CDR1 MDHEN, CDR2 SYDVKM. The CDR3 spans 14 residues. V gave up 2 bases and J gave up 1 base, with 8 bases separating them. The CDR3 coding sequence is TGTGCCAGCAGTTTAAGGGGATCGAACACTGAAGCTTTCTTT. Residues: CASSLRGSNTEAFF.

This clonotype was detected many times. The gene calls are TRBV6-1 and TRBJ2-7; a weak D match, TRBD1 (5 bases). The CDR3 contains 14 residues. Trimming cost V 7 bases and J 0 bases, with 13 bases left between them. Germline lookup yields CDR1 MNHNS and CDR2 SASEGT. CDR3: CASNFQGISYEQYF. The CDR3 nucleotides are TGTGCCAGCAATTTCCAGGGAATCTCCTACGAGCAGTACTTC.

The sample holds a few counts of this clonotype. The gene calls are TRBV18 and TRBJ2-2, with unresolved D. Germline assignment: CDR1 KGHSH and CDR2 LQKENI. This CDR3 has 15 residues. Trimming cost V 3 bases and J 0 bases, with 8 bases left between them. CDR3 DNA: TGTGCCAGCTCACCGAGACTTACGAACACCGGGGAGCTGTTTTTT. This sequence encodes CASSPRLTNTGELFF.

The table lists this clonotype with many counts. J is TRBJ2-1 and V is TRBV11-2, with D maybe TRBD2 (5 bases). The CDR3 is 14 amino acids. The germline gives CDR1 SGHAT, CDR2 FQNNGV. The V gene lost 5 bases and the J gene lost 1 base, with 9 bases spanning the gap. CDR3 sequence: CASSPGFSYNEQFF. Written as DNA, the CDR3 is TGTGCCAGCAGCCCGGGATTTTCCTACAATGAGCAGTTCTTC.

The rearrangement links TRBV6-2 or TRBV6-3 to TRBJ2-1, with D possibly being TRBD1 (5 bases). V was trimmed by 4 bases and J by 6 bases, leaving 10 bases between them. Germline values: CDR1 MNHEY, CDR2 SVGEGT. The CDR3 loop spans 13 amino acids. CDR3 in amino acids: CASSSRTGNEQFF. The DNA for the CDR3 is TGTGCCAGCAGTTCCCGAACAGGCAATGAGCAGTTCTTC.